By its share, the clone carrying this T cell receptor beta chain is medium-sized. Here immunoSEQ multiplex PCR was the method, and the copy in TCRdb shows in-frame clones only, minus some. The data show about 94,000 clones, with 70% to 90% seen just once and roughly 12% held by the top ten. The J segment lost 3 bases and the V segment lost 5 bases, leaving 3 bases of the junction unmatched. Germline CDR1 and CDR2: MDHEN and SYDVKM. This CDR3 contains 13 residues. This specimen belongs to a study of T cell responses to AZD1222 COVID-19 vaccine. V and J are TRBV28 and TRBJ2-7; 8 bases are shared with TRBD1. The source of this sequence is an adult who received the AZD1222 COVID-19 vaccine. The sample was peripheral blood, taken 28 days after the second AZD1222 dose. In nucleotides, the CDR3 is TGTGCCAGCAGTATCGGACAGGGCTACGAGCAGTACTTC. This translates into CASSIGQGYEQYF.